A single sample gave rise to the 29 T cell receptor beta chains below, sequenced in a study of blood T cell repertoires in COVID-19. The repertoire was sequenced with immunoSEQ multiplex PCR; TCRdb's copy has only in-frame clones and lacks some. The sample contains some 250,000 clones, less than 90% of which appear only once. The specimen sequenced was peripheral blood. The receptor set was obtained from a man aged 55 to 70 with acute or convalescent COVID-19.

This chain connects TRBV29-1 to TRBJ2-2; a weak D match, TRBD2 (5 bases). Trimming removed 7 bases at V and 5 bases at J, with 23 bases between. This CDR3 comprises 16 residues. CDR1 is SQVTM, CDR2 ANQGSEA, per germline. CDR3 coding DNA: TGCAGCGCTGCCCCCCCGACTGTCTCGGGGACCGGGGAGCTGTTTTTT. Its protein is CSAAPPTVSGTGELFF.

V and J are TRBV5-1 and TRBJ1-6, with TRBD1 as a possible D gene (5 bases). V dropped 0 bases and J dropped 9 bases, with 13 bases sitting between them. CDR1 is SGHRS, CDR2 YFSETQ, per germline. The CDR3 runs to 15 residues. The CDR3 region is CASSLVLGEGSPLHF. The CDR3 DNA reads TGCGCCAGCAGCTTGGTTCTGGGGGAGGGTTCACCCCTCCACTTT.

V usage is TRBV6-1 and J usage is TRBJ2-1, with D possibly TRBD1 on 7 matching bases. CDR3 length: 16 residues. CDR1 is MNHNS, CDR2 SASEGT, per germline. The V end was cut by 1 base, the J end by 8 bases, with 18 bases between. CDR3 DNA: TGTGCCAGCAGTGAAGTACTTGGAGGGGGCCAAGATGAGCAGTTCTTC. Amino acids: CASSEVLGGGQDEQFF.

The chain links TRBV24-1 to TRBJ2-1; 12 bases are a match to TRBD1. Unmatched junction bases numbered 11, after V lost 5 bases and J lost 7 bases. From germline, CDR1 is KGHDR and CDR2 SFDVKD. This CDR3 is 17 amino acids long. Written as DNA, the CDR3 is TGTGCCACCAGTGGCCAATCCCGGGACAGGGGGCAAAATGAGCAGTTCTTC. Residues: CATSGQSRDRGQNEQFF.

The chain has TRBV29-1 and TRBJ2-5; 9 bases agree with TRBD1. The CDR3 has 14 residues. J lost 4 bases, V lost 4 bases, and 7 bases had no gene match. The V gene's germline CDR1 is SQVTM and CDR2 ANQGSEA. For the CDR3, the DNA is TGCAGCGTTGTGGGACAGGGTCAAAGAGAGACCCAGTACTTC. Translating it yields CSVVGQGQRETQYF.

The chain is built from TRBV28 and TRBJ2-5; TRBD2 agrees at 7 bases. V shed 7 bases and J 5 bases; nucleotides not matched to a gene: 16. CDR1 is MDHEN and CDR2 is SYDVKM in the germline V gene. The CDR3 totals 16 residues. CDR3 in amino acids: CASKTSVGGPGETQYF. Here the CDR3 DNA reads TGTGCCAGCAAAACTAGCGTAGGAGGGCCGGGGGAGACCCAGTACTTC.

The sample holds a few counts of this clone. The CDR3 nucleotides are TGTGCCAGCAGTTCTCGGGGGGCGCGGGGAGGCACTGAAGCTTTCTTT. This translates into CASSSRGARGGTEAFF. V gene TRBV28 combines with J gene TRBJ1-1; the D gene is possibly TRBD1 (6 bases). V lost 4 bases and J 4 bases, leaving 19 bases between the germline ends. Germline CDR1 reads MDHEN; CDR2 reads SYDVKM. The CDR3 length is 16 residues.

This chain connects TRBV7-3 to TRBJ2-3; TRBD1 aligns across 7 bases. V lost 5 bases and J lost 3; bases outside the gene matches: 11. The CDR3 covers 16 residues. Germline-derived CDR1 and CDR2 are SGHTA and FQGTGA. The CDR3 reads CASSQDRSHRTDTQYF. The DNA for the CDR3 is TGTGCCAGCAGCCAGGACAGGTCCCACAGAACAGATACGCAGTATTTT.

The chain couples TRBV28 to TRBJ1-5; D remains ambiguous. In germline, CDR1 is MDHEN, CDR2 SYDVKM. There are 13 residues in the CDR3. The ends were cut back, 6 bases at V and 4 bases at J, with 10 bases in the middle. The CDR3 spells CASSYQVNQPQHF. The CDR3 nucleotides are TGTGCCAGCAGCTATCAGGTGAATCAGCCCCAGCATTTT.

The chain links TRBV28 to TRBJ2-1; tentative D call: TRBD2 (7 bases). CDR3 length: 17 amino acids. V lost 6 bases and J lost 7, with 25 bases in between. Germline V gene lookup returns CDR1 MDHEN and CDR2 SYDVKM. The CDR3 loop reads CASRDGLGGALGNEQFF. In DNA, the CDR3 is TGTGCCAGCAGGGATGGTTTGGGGGGGGCTCTTGGAAATGAGCAGTTCTTC. Supplemented by reference TRBV28 and TRBJ2-1, the full variable domain reads DVKVTQSSRYLVKRTGEKVFLECVQDMDHENMFWYRQDPGLGLRLIYFSYDVKMKEKGDIPEGYSVSREKKERFSLILESASTNQTSMYLCASRDGLGGALGNEQFFGPGTRLTVL.

This rearrangement joins TRBV30 to TRBJ2-5, with no clear D. Germline lookup yields CDR1 GTSNPN and CDR2 SVGIG (reference sequence). The V end was cut by 2 bases, the J end by 4 bases, with 5 bases between. This CDR3 comprises 11 residues. The CDR3 DNA is TGTGCCTGGAGTTCAGGAGAGACCCAGTACTTC. It is translated as CAWSSGETQYF.

V and J are TRBV7-6 and TRBJ2-7; 15 bases agree with TRBD2. Trimming took 0 bases from V and 3 from J; bases not matched to a gene: 6. Looked up from germline, CDR1 is SGHVS and CDR2 is FNYEAQ. This CDR3 contains 18 residues. The CDR3 region has the DNA TGTGCCAGCAGCTTAGCGATGGGACTAGCGGGAGGTGTCTACGAGCAGTACTTC. Amino acids: CASSLAMGLAGGVYEQYF.

The rearrangement joins TRBV28 to TRBJ1-1, with 10 nucleotides matching TRBD1. Germline CDR1 is MDHEN and CDR2 is SYDVKM. V gave up 6 bases and J gave up 4 bases; unmatched junction bases: 5. The length of the CDR3 is 14 residues. The CDR3 protein is CASRATGGRTEAFF. In DNA, the CDR3 is TGTGCCAGCAGGGCGACAGGGGGCCGCACTGAAGCTTTCTTT. The whole variable domain, remainder taken from reference TRBV28 and TRBJ1-1, is DVKVTQSSRYLVKRTGEKVFLECVQDMDHENMFWYRQDPGLGLRLIYFSYDVKMKEKGDIPEGYSVSREKKERFSLILESASTNQTSMYLCASRATGGRTEAFFGQGTRLTVV.

The rearrangement joins TRBV5-1 to TRBJ1-2; D may be TRBD1 (6 bases). Trimming removed 0 bases from V and 1 base from J, with 19 bases in between. The CDR3 sequence is 18 residues long. Germline CDR1 and CDR2: SGHRS and YFSETQ. For the CDR3, the DNA is TGCGCCAGCAGCTTGGAACCACAAACAGGGTGGGATAACTATGGCTACACCTTC. Protein sequence: CASSLEPQTGWDNYGYTF.

The chain links TRBV4-2 to TRBJ2-3, with TRBD2 matching over 12 bases. Germline assignment: CDR1 LGHNA and CDR2 YNFKEQ. This CDR3 comprises 17 residues. Germline trimming cut 0 bases from V and 5 bases from J; bases unmatched to any gene: 6. This chain's CDR3 is CASSQDLAGGPKDTQYF. CDR3 coding DNA: TGTGCCAGCAGCCAAGATCTAGCGGGAGGGCCTAAAGATACGCAGTATTTT.

The V and J genes are TRBV19 and TRBJ2-2; D is perhaps TRBD1 (5 bases). This CDR3 has 15 amino acids. CDR1 and CDR2 (germline): LNHDA, SQIVND (reference sequence). Trimming took 4 bases from V and 6 from J, leaving 15 bases between them. The CDR3 is CASSKYQGVAGELFF. As DNA, the CDR3 is TGTGCCAGTAGTAAATACCAAGGGGTAGCCGGGGAGCTGTTTTTT.

The chain joins TRBV15 to TRBJ1-1, with D possibly being TRBD1 (6 bases). The germline V gene encodes CDR1 LNHNV and CDR2 YYDKDF (reference sequence). This CDR3 has 17 residues. V was pared by 0 bases and J by 4 bases, with 18 bases between. CDR3 sequence: CATSRDLTGRVGTEAFF. The CDR3 nucleotides read TGTGCCACCAGCAGAGATCTCACAGGGCGTGTCGGCACTGAAGCTTTCTTT. Using reference TRBV15 and TRBJ1-1 for the parts outside the CDR3, the full variable domain is DAMVIQNPRYQVTQFGKPVTLSCSQTLNHNVMYWYQQKSSQAPKLLFHYYDKDFNNEADTPDNFQSRRPNTSFCFLDIRSPGLGDTAMYLCATSRDLTGRVGTEAFFGQGTRLTVV.

The chain joins TRBV27 to TRBJ2-3, with 10 bases identical to TRBD1. CDR1 is MNHEY, CDR2 SMNVEV, per germline (reference sequence). V lost 5 bases to trimming and J lost 0 bases; unmatched junction nucleotides: 20. This CDR3 has 21 residues. CDR3 amino acids: CASSLRQGALRSGTSTDTQYF. As DNA, the CDR3 is TGTGCCAGCAGTCTCCGACAGGGGGCCCTCAGGAGCGGAACGAGCACAGATACGCAGTATTTT.

This clone came up a few times. The chain carries TRBV5-5 and TRBJ1-2, with D perhaps TRBD1 (5 bases). V was pared by 4 bases and J by 3 bases, with 10 bases between. Germline CDR1 reads SGHKS; CDR2 reads YYEKEE (reference sequence). The CDR3 extends over 13 amino acids. This CDR3 is CASSTGGYYGYTF. The CDR3 bases are TGTGCCAGCAGCACCGGGGGGTACTATGGCTACACCTTC.

The genes are TRBV11-3 and TRBJ1-4; D unclear. V was cut by 5 bases and J by 4 bases, with 17 bases left in between. Germline V lookup: CDR1 SGHNT, CDR2 YENEEA. This CDR3 is 16 amino acids long. The CDR3: CASSPPGLDFNEKLFF. The DNA for the CDR3 is TGTGCCAGCAGCCCGCCGGGGTTGGATTTTAATGAAAAACTGTTTTTT.

The CDR3 is CASSVNQGRETQYF. CDR3 DNA sequence: TGTGCCAGCAGTGTAAACCAGGGTCGAGAGACCCAGTACTTC. The chain recombines TRBV28 with TRBJ2-5, with D perhaps matching TRBD1 (5 bases). CDR1 and CDR2 (germline): MDHEN, SYDVKM. The germline V and J ends were trimmed by 5 bases and 4 bases, with 14 bases remaining between them. This CDR3 is 14 amino acids long.

This chain joins TRBV6-6 and TRBJ2-7; possibly TRBD2 for D (5 bases). V was pared by 7 bases and J by 1 base, with 11 bases between. The V gene's germline CDR1 is MNHNY and CDR2 SVGAGI (reference sequence). This CDR3 has 13 residues. The CDR3: CASTMDFSYEQYF. The DNA for the CDR3 is TGTGCCAGCACTATGGACTTTTCCTACGAGCAGTACTTC.

The V gene is TRBV19, the J gene TRBJ2-1, with 10 bases identical to TRBD1. J gave up 7 bases and V 5 bases, and 2 bases lay outside the gene matches. The CDR3 totals 13 residues. CDR1 LNHDA and CDR2 SQIVND come from the germline V gene (reference sequence). CDR3 nucleotide sequence: TGTGCCAGTAGTCCGGGACAGGGGAATGAGCAGTTCTTC. Its protein is CASSPGQGNEQFF.

This chain joins TRBV18 and TRBJ2-1; 11 bases align to TRBD1. The V gene's germline CDR1 is KGHSH and CDR2 LQKENI. After removal of 7 bases from V and 4 bases from J, the junction contained 24 bases not matched to a gene. This CDR3 spans 21 amino acids. The CDR3 nucleotides are TGTGCCAGCTGGACAGGGGGCTGGGCTAGCGGGCCCCTTGCGGGTTACAATGAGCAGTTCTTC. This translates into CASWTGGWASGPLAGYNEQFF. Full variable domain (remainder filled in from reference TRBV18 and TRBJ2-1): NAGVMQNPRHLVRRRGQEARLRCSPMKGHSHVYWYRQLPEEGLKFMVYLQKENIIDESGMPKERFSAEFPKEGPSILRIQQVVRGDSAAYFCASWTGGWASGPLAGYNEQFFGPGTRLTVL.

The J gene is TRBJ2-3, the V gene TRBV11-3; 16 bases match TRBD2. Trimming at V came to 5 bases and at J to 6 bases, leaving 5 bases not matched to a gene. The CDR3 contains 16 residues. The germline V gene encodes CDR1 SGHNT and CDR2 YENEEA. The DNA for the CDR3 is TGTGCCAGCAGCGACGGGACTAGCGGGAGGGTTGATACGCAGTATTTT. This encodes CASSDGTSGRVDTQYF.

This chain connects TRBV28 to TRBJ2-1, with TRBD2 matching over 10 bases. Germline CDR1 is MDHEN and CDR2 is SYDVKM. V shed 8 bases, J shed 9 bases, and the junction held 13 bases outside the gene matches. The CDR3 consists of 15 residues. In DNA, the CDR3 is TGTGCCAGCGGGGAAGCGGGAGGGTTTGGTCGTGAGCAGTTCTTC. This codes for CASGEAGGFGREQFF.

V gene TRBV30 combines with J gene TRBJ1-4; TRBD1 matches at 10 bases. The CDR3 has 15 residues. The V segment lost 0 bases and the J segment 10 bases; nucleotides outside the gene matches: 8. Germline CDR1 is GTSNPN and CDR2 is SVGIG (reference sequence). CDR3: CAWSVTGTGVGKLFF. DNA of the CDR3: TGTGCCTGGAGTGTTACCGGGACAGGGGTGGGAAAACTGTTTTTT.

The rearrangement links TRBV9 to TRBJ2-7; a weak D match, TRBD2 (7 bases). The length of the CDR3 is 14 residues. V was pared by 3 bases and J by 0 bases, with 10 bases between. Germline V gene lookup returns CDR1 SGDLS and CDR2 YYNGEE. The CDR3 nucleotides read TGTGCCAGCAGCGAGGGAGGGGGCTCCTACGAGCAGTACTTC. Translation gives CASSEGGGSYEQYF.

This clone showed up just once. The chain uses TRBV19 and TRBJ1-2; D is perhaps TRBD1 (5 bases). The CDR3 has 12 residues. V lost 7 bases and J lost 5, with 11 bases in between. The germline CDR1 and CDR2 sequences are LNHDA and SQIVND (reference sequence). CDR3 amino acids: CASNQGGYGYTF. The CDR3 DNA reads TGTGCCAGTAACCAGGGAGGGTATGGCTACACCTTC. Variable domain in full (rest from reference TRBV19 and TRBJ1-2): DGGITQSPKYLFRKEGQNVTLSCEQNLNHDAMYWYRQDPGQGLRLIYYSQIVNDFQKGDIAEGYSVSREKKESFPLTVTSAQKNPTAFYLCASNQGGYGYTFGSGTRLTVV.